One T cell receptor (beta chain) is described in this entry. Antigen specificity is unknown. Libraries were UMI-labeled 5' RACE TRB cDNA. TCRdb reprocessed the 5' RACE reads and keeps a single row for each CDR3 protein, giving no DNA. The sample table sets out some 61,000 distinct CDR3 sequences. These data originate in a study of CXCR3-negative and CXCR3-positive naive CD8 T cells. Study conclusions and caveats: Comparison of naive CXCR3-negative and CXCR3-positive cells revealed similar TRBV-TRBJ usage, while memory cells differed. Comparably high diversity was seen in both naive subsets, and much lower diversity in memory CD8+ cells.

Every CD8+ subset sample held some 300,000 flow-sorted cells, done in triplicate. Sequenced: naive CXCR3- CD8+ T cells from blood. Subset noted: CD45RO-CCR7+CD27+CD95- naive CD8+ T cells lacking CXCR3 (TNR3-). This clonotype was obtained from a human donor in good health. Some clones in this sample may be carry-over from other donors' samples.

Here the CDR3 reads CASSSMSDRGGYEQYF. The chain is built from TRBV7-9 and TRBJ2-7; TCRdb indicates TRBD1, and absent DNA this call remains unverified. This CDR3 contains 16 residues. Germline CDR1 and CDR2: SEHNR and FQNEAQ (reference sequence). The whole variable domain, filled in from reference TRBV7-9 and TRBJ2-7, reads DTGVSQNPRHKITKRGQNVTFRCDPISEHNRLYWYRQTLGQGPEFLTYFQNEAQLEKSRLLSDRFSAERPKGSFSTLEIQRTEQGDSAMYLCASSSMSDRGGYEQYFGPGTRLTVT.